This entry features one T cell receptor beta chain sequence. The source of the sample is a study of blood T cell repertoires in COVID-19. Study context: All recovered Cohort 3 donors got two negative PCRs, got clearance, or saw symptom resolution. Collection of acute and convalescent COVID-19 samples took place in the United States, Italy and Spain.

Recruits, aged roughly 18 to 89 years, lived in roughly 22 US areas. Cohort placement rested on clinical history that participants reported themselves. Only in-frame clones appear in the TCRdb table, and some are missing; sequencing was by immunoSEQ multiplex PCR. The data show 200,000 to 250,000 clones, over 75% seen once. V lost 4 bases to trimming and J lost 7 bases; unmatched junction nucleotides: 7. This CDR3 spans 15 amino acids. The germline CDR1 and CDR2 sequences are KGHDR and SFDVKD. This receptor was obtained from a man between 25 and 39 years old in a cohort exposed to, infected with or recovered from COVID-19 (not recorded which). The rearrangement links TRBV24-1 to TRBJ1-4; TRBD1 matches at 8 bases. Sequencing was done on a sample of PBMCs or T cells enriched from blood (not recorded which). CDR3 nucleotides: TGTGCCACCAGTGACGCAGGGGGCGGGAGTGAAAAACTGTTTTTT. Its translation: CATSDAGGGSEKLFF.